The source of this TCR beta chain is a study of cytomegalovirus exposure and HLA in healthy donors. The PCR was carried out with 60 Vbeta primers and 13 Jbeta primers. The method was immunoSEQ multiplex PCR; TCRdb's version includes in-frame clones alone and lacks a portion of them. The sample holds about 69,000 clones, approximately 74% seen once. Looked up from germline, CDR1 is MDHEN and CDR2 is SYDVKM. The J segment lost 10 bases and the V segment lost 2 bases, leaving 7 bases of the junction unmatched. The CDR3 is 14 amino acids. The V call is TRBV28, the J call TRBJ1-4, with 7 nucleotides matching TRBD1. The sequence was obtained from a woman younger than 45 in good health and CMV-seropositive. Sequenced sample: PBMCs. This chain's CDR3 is CASSLGRQGGKLFF. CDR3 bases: TGTGCCAGCAGTTTAGGAAGACAGGGTGGAAAACTGTTTTTT.